This TCR beta chain was profiled in a study of blood T cell repertoires in COVID-19. At the level of the study: The samples span acute and convalescent COVID-19 from the United States, Italy and Spain.

This table comes from immunoSEQ multiplex PCR, and its TCRdb copy is limited to in-frame clones, with some not included. The data show a few hundred thousand clones, roughly four fifths seen once. V trimming: 7 bases; J trimming: 4 bases; junction bases outside the gene matches: 4. CDR3 length equals 14 residues. In germline, CDR1 is LNHDA, CDR2 SQIVND (reference sequence). The material sequenced was peripheral blood. This receptor was taken from a woman between 70 and 85 years old with COVID-19, enrolled during active disease. The chain combines TRBV19 with TRBJ1-5, with 10 bases that match TRBD1. The CDR3 nucleotides read TGTGCCAGTACCCCGGGACAGGGGAATCAGCCCCAGCATTTT. It yields the protein CASTPGQGNQPQHF. The entire variable domain, with the rest obtained from reference TRBV19 and TRBJ1-5, is as follows: DGGITQSPKYLFRKEGQNVTLSCEQNLNHDAMYWYRQDPGQGLRLIYYSQIVNDFQKGDIAEGYSVSREKKESFPLTVTSAQKNPTAFYLCASTPGQGNQPQHFGDGTRLSIL.